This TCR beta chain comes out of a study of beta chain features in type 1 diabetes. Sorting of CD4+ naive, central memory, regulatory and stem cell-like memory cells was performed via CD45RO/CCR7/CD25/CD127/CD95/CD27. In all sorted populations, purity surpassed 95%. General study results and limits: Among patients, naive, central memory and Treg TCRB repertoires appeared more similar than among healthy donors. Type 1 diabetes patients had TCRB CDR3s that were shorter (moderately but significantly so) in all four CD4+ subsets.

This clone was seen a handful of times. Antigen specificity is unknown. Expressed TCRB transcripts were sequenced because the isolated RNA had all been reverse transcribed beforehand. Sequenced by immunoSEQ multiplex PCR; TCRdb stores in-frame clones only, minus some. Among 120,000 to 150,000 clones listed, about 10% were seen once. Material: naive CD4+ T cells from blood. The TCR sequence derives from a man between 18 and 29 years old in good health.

The CDR3 here is CATSGGGLRSTGELFF. The CDR3 coding sequence is TGTGCCACCAGCGGGGGAGGACTAAGGTCCACCGGGGAGCTGTTTTTT. V is TRBV15 and J is TRBJ2-2, with D possibly matching TRBD2 (6 bases). The CDR3 is 16 residues long. The V end was cut by 5 bases, the J end by 4 bases, with 17 bases between. Germline CDR1 and CDR2: LNHNV and YYDKDF (reference sequence).